This T cell receptor beta chain stems from a study of tumor and adjacent non-tumor tissue in lung cancer. For the study at large: Samples averaged roughly 4 million productive TCRbeta reads each.

Comment on this clonotype: What it binds is not known. The CDR3 end shows no conserved phenylalanine or tryptophan, and so a read error is likely.

The template was RNA from unsorted bulk tissue. This non-tumor lung sample came from over 3 cm beyond the tumor edge. The library came from three nested PCR rounds adapted from ARM-PCR protocols. From the multiplex PCR reads, TCRdb called clonotypes with MiXCR, one entry per CDR3 protein. The data show tens of thousands of distinct CDR3 sequences, more than 65% seen once. Germline values: CDR1 SGHAT, CDR2 FQNNGV. This CDR3 has 15 residues. Notes on the study in general: Shorter survival was associated with higher TCR diversity in tumors. Top 100 clones took a larger repertoire share in normal lung. Significantly higher TCR diversity was found in tumor than normal lung.

The source of this sequence is a man in his 70s with non-small cell lung cancer. The V and J genes are TRBV11-2 and TRBJ2-1, with D uncertain. Sequences were obtained from distant non-tumor lung tissue. CDR3 sequence: CDSSLGRSSYNEQFL. Written as DNA, the CDR3 is TGTGACAGCAGCTTGGGCAGGAGCTCCTACAATGAGCAGTTCCTG.